This TCR beta chain comes out of a study of cytotoxic CD8 clonotypes in ibrutinib-treated CLL. Study at large: Investigators collected response samples after a median around twelve months of treatment, range 6 to 36. The study's findings and limits: The study found public clonotypes uncommon, contracting or stable on treatment. Clonality, elevated at ibrutinib response, dropped back toward baseline at progression.

The method was immunoSEQ multiplex PCR; TCRdb's version includes in-frame clones alone and lacks a portion of them. The top ten clones hold 11% of a sample with some 140,000 clones, approximately 90% of them seen once. The CDR3 totals 11 residues. Between the trimmed V and J ends, which lost 5 bases and 3 bases, there was a span of 5 bases. The germline V gene has CDR1 SGHDN and CDR2 FVKESK. As regards this clone: Antigen specificity is unknown.

This TCR derives from a human donor with chronic lymphocytic leukemia. Sample: PBMCs, taken after 12 months of ibrutinib treatment. The chain carries TRBV14 and TRBJ2-7; D gene uncertain. The DNA for the CDR3 is TGTGCCAGCAGCAAGGACTACGAGCAGTACTTC. Encoded protein: CASSKDYEQYF. The full variable domain, its missing parts supplied by reference TRBV14 and TRBJ2-7, is EAGVTQFPSHSVIEKGQTVTLRCDPISGHDNLYWYRRVMGKEIKFLLHFVKESKQDESGMPNNRFLAERTGGTYSTLKVQPAELEDSGVYFCASSKDYEQYFGPGTRLTVT.